This is a list of T cell receptor beta chains from one sample in a study of cytomegalovirus exposure and HLA in healthy donors. Only in-frame clones appear in the TCRdb table, and some are missing; sequencing was by immunoSEQ multiplex PCR. The table has 180,000 or so clones, nearly 80% seen once. Sequencing was done on a sample of PBMCs. These receptors were obtained from a female donor in good health and CMV-seronegative. The CDR3 runs from the conserved cysteine through the conserved F or W. The D gene is left open where the match is weak. A row's size may be missing; if present it is once, few, many or a size class.

j_gene | v_gene | d_gene | abundance | CDR3aa | CDR3nt
TRBJ1-6 | TRBV7-9 | TRBD1 | NA | CSSSSSPGTGLRSPLHF | TGTTCCAGCAGCTCAAGTCCCGGGACAGGGCTACGGTCACCCCTCCACTTT
TRBJ2-1 | TRBV5-1 | TRBD2 | NA | CASSPGLAGGHLGNEQFF | TGCGCCAGCAGCCCGGGACTAGCGGGGGGGCATCTGGGGAATGAGCAGTTCTTC
TRBJ2-2 | TRBV7-2 | NA | NA | CASSLVPSVGELFF | TGTGCCAGCAGCTTAGTCCCCTCGGTCGGGGAGCTGTTTTTT
TRBJ2-2 | TRBV6-1 | NA | NA | CASREGQRYTGELFF | TGTGCCAGCAGAGAAGGACAAAGATACACCGGGGAGCTGTTTTTT
TRBJ1-2 | TRBV9 | NA | NA | CASSAGRGGGYTF | TGTGCCAGCAGCGCTGGGAGGGGAGGAGGCTACACCTTC
TRBJ2-7 | TRBV29-1 | TRBD1 | NA | CSVARGLDRGFEQYF | TGCAGCGTGGCCAGGGGGTTAGACAGGGGTTTCGAGCAGTACTTC
TRBJ2-6 | TRBV19 | NA | NA | CASSLGQTRSGANVLTF | TGTGCCAGTAGTCTAGGACAGACCCGCTCTGGGGCCAACGTCCTGACTTTC
TRBJ2-1 | TRBV5-1 | NA | NA | CASSLPSYEQFF | TGCGCCAGCAGCTTGCCTTCCTATGAGCAGTTCTTC
TRBJ1-1 | TRBV5-1 | NA | NA | CASSYGGRTEAFF | TGCGCCAGCAGCTACGGGGGTCGCACTGAAGCTTTCTTT
TRBJ1-2 | TRBV6-5 | TRBD1 | few | CASSPQGTNYGYTF | TGTGCCAGCAGCCCACAGGGGACTAACTATGGCTACACCTTC
TRBJ2-3 | TRBV7-2 | NA | few | CASSQSGDTQYF | TGTGCCAGCAGCCAAAGCGGAGATACGCAGTATTTT
TRBJ2-2 | TRBV28 | TRBD2 | NA | CASSLWSGGDTGELFF | TGTGCCAGCAGTTTATGGAGCGGGGGGGACACCGGGGAGCTGTTTTTT
TRBJ2-3 | TRBV5-1 | NA | NA | CASSLRTASTDTQYF | TGCGCCAGCAGCTTGAGGACAGCTAGCACAGATACGCAGTATTTT
TRBJ2-1 | TRBV4-1 | NA | once | CASSHDRYNEQFF | TGCGCCAGCAGCCACGACAGATACAATGAGCAGTTCTTC
TRBJ2-2 | TRBV7-9 | NA | NA | CASSSGVMELFF | TGTGCCAGCAGCTCGGGGGTGATGGAGCTGTTTTTT
TRBJ1-1 | TRBV30 | NA | NA | CAWKEVRAFF | TGTGCCTGGAAGGAGGTGCGTGCTTTCTTT
TRBJ1-6 | TRBV4-1 | NA | few | CASSRGLGGDSPLHF | TGCGCCAGCAGCCGGGGGTTAGGGGGGGATTCACCCCTCCACTTT
TRBJ2-2 | TRBV7-2 | TRBD2 | NA | CATPSGSVRTGELFF | TGTGCCACCCCTAGCGGGAGTGTAAGGACCGGGGAGCTGTTTTTT
TRBJ1-1 | TRBV6-5 | TRBD1 | few | CASSYEKTGLNTEAFF | TGTGCCAGCAGTTACGAAAAGACAGGGCTGAACACTGAAGCTTTCTTT
TRBJ2-7 | TRBV7-2 | NA | few | CASLKAGTYEQYF | TGTGCCAGCTTAAAGGCCGGGACCTACGAGCAGTACTTC
TRBJ1-5 | TRBV19 | TRBD1 | NA | CASTNRGTGNQPQHF | TGTGCCAGTACCAATCGGGGGACAGGCAATCAGCCCCAGCATTTT
TRBJ2-5 | TRBV5-1 | NA | NA | CASSGGLYQETQYF | TGCGCCAGCAGCGGGGGACTTTACCAAGAGACCCAGTACTTC
TRBJ1-5 | TRBV19 | NA | NA | CASSIPRGSNQPQHF | TGTGCCAGTAGTATACCCAGGGGAAGCAATCAGCCCCAGCATTTT
TRBJ1-5 | TRBV19 | NA | NA | CASSQEAGRNQPQHF | TGTGCCAGTAGCCAAGAGGCAGGGCGCAATCAGCCCCAGCATTTT
TRBJ2-1 | TRBV6-5 | TRBD1 | NA | CASSQGQGRKNEQFF | TGTGCCAGCAGTCAAGGACAGGGGAGAAAGAATGAGCAGTTCTTC
TRBJ1-5 | TRBV4-1 | NA | few | CASSQAPGEGLSNQPQHF | TGCGCCAGCAGCCAAGCTCCGGGAGAAGGGCTTAGCAATCAGCCCCAGCATTTT
TRBJ2-5 | TRBV13 | TRBD2 | NA | CASSSGTSGIRLQETQYF | TGTGCCAGCAGCTCCGGGACTAGCGGTATTCGGCTTCAAGAGACCCAGTACTTC
TRBJ1-2 | TRBV7-9 | TRBD1 | NA | CASSDLQGRRGYTF | TGTGCCAGCAGCGATTTACAGGGGCGCCGGGGCTACACCTTC
TRBJ2-1 | TRBV9 | TRBD2 | NA | CASSIRLAGGRNEQFF | TGTGCCAGCAGCATCCGACTAGCGGGAGGGCGCAATGAGCAGTTCTTC
TRBJ1-4 | TRBV5-4 | TRBD1 | NA | CASSTGGSGGEKLFF | TGTGCCAGCAGCACAGGGGGCTCCGGCGGAGAAAAACTGTTTTTT
TRBJ1-1 | TRBV4-2 | NA | NA | CASSQGTVNTEAFF | TGTGCCAGCAGCCAAGGAACGGTCAACACTGAAGCTTTCTTT
TRBJ2-2 | TRBV6-6 | NA | NA | CASCFTEGNTGELFF | TGTGCCAGCTGTTTCACAGAGGGCAACACCGGGGAGCTGTTTTTT
TRBJ1-1 | TRBV28 | NA | NA | CASSNFYMNTEAFF | TGTGCCAGCAGTAATTTTTATATGAACACTGAAGCTTTCTTT
TRBJ2-7 | TRBV5-8 | NA | NA | CASSSRGRGFHEQYF | TGTGCCAGCAGCTCCCGAGGGCGGGGCTTCCACGAGCAGTACTTC
TRBJ1-1 | TRBV5-6 | TRBD1 | once | CASSLGQGQYTEAFF | TGTGCCAGCAGCTTGGGACAGGGGCAATACACTGAAGCTTTCTTT
TRBJ2-1 | TRBV7-6 | TRBD2 | NA | CASSLRGTSENNEQFF | TGTGCCAGCAGCTTGAGAGGAACTAGCGAGAACAATGAGCAGTTCTTC
TRBJ2-5 | TRBV7-3 | TRBD2 | few | CASSRTSGGETQYF | TGTGCCAGCAGCCGGACTAGCGGGGGAGAGACCCAGTACTTC
TRBJ2-7 | TRBV5-1 | NA | NA | CASSLGGYEQYF | TGCGCCAGCAGCTTGGGCGGCTACGAGCAGTACTTC
TRBJ1-1 | TRBV7-9 | TRBD1 | NA | CASSGGTGGARAEAFF | TGTGCCAGCAGCGGGGGGACAGGGGGCGCTCGGGCTGAAGCTTTCTTT
TRBJ2-7 | TRBV29-1 | TRBD1 | NA | CSVGQGGGYEQYF | TGCAGCGTTGGACAGGGGGGAGGCTACGAGCAGTACTTC
TRBJ1-6 | TRBV19 | NA | once | CASSWRRNSPLHF | TGTGCCAGTAGTTGGAGACGCAATTCACCCCTCCACTTT
TRBJ2-2 | TRBV27 | NA | once | CASSFRVTGELFF | TGTGCCAGCAGCTTCCGGGTCACCGGGGAGCTGTTTTTT
TRBJ2-1 | TRBV9 | TRBD2 | NA | CASSVGGLAAYNEQFF | TGTGCCAGCAGCGTCGGTGGACTAGCGGCCTACAATGAGCAGTTCTTC
TRBJ2-3 | TRBV29-1 | TRBD2 | NA | CSVEREPVTDTQYF | TGCAGCGTTGAGCGGGAGCCTGTCACAGATACGCAGTATTTT
TRBJ2-1 | TRBV4-3 | TRBD2 | NA | CASSTGTSGWNEQFF | TGCGCCAGCAGCACCGGGACTAGCGGCTGGAATGAGCAGTTCTTC
TRBJ2-7 | TRBV6-5 | NA | NA | CASSGRGYEQYF | TGTGCCAGCAGCGGCAGAGGCTACGAGCAGTACTTC
TRBJ1-5 | TRBV7-6 | TRBD1 | once | CASSSSRGGEGNQPQHF | TGTGCCAGCAGCTCATCTAGAGGGGGCGAGGGCAATCAGCCCCAGCATTTT
TRBJ2-3 | TRBV6-1 | TRBD1 | few | CASSESGTGVYTDTQYF | TGTGCCAGCAGTGAGTCCGGGACAGGGGTGTACACAGATACGCAGTATTTT
TRBJ1-1 | TRBV7-9 | TRBD1 | NA | CSSSKQGGGNTEAFF | TGTTCCAGCAGTAAACAGGGGGGAGGGAACACTGAAGCTTTCTTT
TRBJ2-2 | TRBV21-1 | NA | NA | CASSPSRGGELFF | TGTGCCAGCAGCCCTTCTCGGGGCGGGGAGCTGTTTTTT